These 21 T cell receptor beta chains came from one sample sequenced in a study of shared clonotypes between healthy human individuals. Method: immunoSEQ multiplex PCR; TCRdb's copy keeps in-frame clones and lacks some. The sample consists of hundreds of thousands of clones, around three quarters of them appearing once. The sample was PBMCs. The receptor source for this set is a woman aged 40 to 50 in good health. Some clones in this sample may be carry-over from other donors' samples.

V and J are TRBV9 and TRBJ1-1; no firm D call. Germline CDR1 SGDLS, CDR2 YYNGEE. Trimming stripped 5 bases from V and 4 bases from J, with 12 bases between. The length of the CDR3 is 13 residues. The CDR3 bases are TGTGCCAGCAGTTTACTTGTAGGCACTGAAGCTTTCTTT. This translates into CASSLLVGTEAFF.

This clone has a handful of counts. The V call is TRBV7-2, the J call TRBJ2-3; D is undetermined. This CDR3 has 14 amino acids. CDR1 is SGHTA and CDR2 is FQGNSA in the germline V gene. V was pared by 0 bases and J by 3 bases, with 7 bases between. DNA for the CDR3: TGTGCCAGCAGCTTAGCCATCGGAACAGATACGCAGTATTTT. Amino acid sequence: CASSLAIGTDTQYF.

A word on this clone: A clone one base away is much larger, so this may be a read error. The rearrangement uses TRBV6-1 and TRBJ1-5; D is undetermined. The CDR3 is made up of 14 amino acids. V lost 3 bases and J 7 bases, leaving 13 bases between the germline ends. From germline, CDR1 is MNHNS and CDR2 SASEGT. CDR3 protein: CASSEGFEVQPQHF. The DNA of the CDR3 is TGTGCCAGCAGTGAGGGTTTTGAGGTACAGCCCCAGCATTTT.

Notes on this clone: This is likely an artifact of a read error, given a far larger clone one base away. This sequence joins TRBV10-2 and TRBJ1-1; D gene unclear. The CDR3 runs 11 residues. Germline lookup yields CDR1 WSHSY and CDR2 SAAADI. The CDR3 is CASRGDTGAFF. CDR3 bases: TGCGCCAGCAGAGGAGATACTGGAGCTTTCTTT.

This clone was seen repeatedly, ten times or more. The DNA of the CDR3 is TGTGCCAGTAGTCGAAACCTTCCGGGACAGGGGTCGGAAGGCTACACCTTC. Translating gives CASSRNLPGQGSEGYTF. J is TRBJ1-2 and V is TRBV19, with 10 bases matching TRBD1. The germline gives CDR1 LNHDA, CDR2 SQIVND (reference sequence). This CDR3 is built from 17 residues. V lost 5 bases, J lost 8 bases, and 17 bases stayed unmatched. Full variable domain (remainder filled in from reference TRBV19 and TRBJ1-2): DGGITQSPKYLFRKEGQNVTLSCEQNLNHDAMYWYRQDPGQGLRLIYYSQIVNDFQKGDIAEGYSVSREKKESFPLTVTSAQKNPTAFYLCASSRNLPGQGSEGYTFGSGTRLTVV.

The chain employs TRBV4-1 and TRBJ2-7; TRBD2 is a possible D gene (6 bases). The CDR3 consists of 15 residues. Per the germline V gene, CDR1 is MGHRA and CDR2 is YSYEKL. The germline V and J ends were trimmed by 4 bases and 9 bases, with 22 bases remaining between them. The CDR3 DNA is TGCGCCAGCAGCCCCGGCCCGGCGGGACTTGCTGGGCAGTACTTC. As protein: CASSPGPAGLAGQYF.

The chain recombines TRBV30 with TRBJ1-6; D call uncertain. Trimming pared 1 base from V and 10 bases from J, leaving 11 bases between. CDR1 and CDR2 from the germline V gene are GTSNPN and SVGIG (reference sequence). The CDR3 runs 13 residues. CDR3 loop: CAWSAAGGSPLHF. CDR3 nucleotide sequence: TGTGCCTGGAGTGCGGCGGGAGGATCACCCCTCCACTTT.

With respect to this clone: Without the conserved terminal phenylalanine or tryptophan, this CDR3 likely stems from a read error. The genes are TRBV4-2 and TRBJ2-3, with 13 bases lining up with TRBD2. This CDR3 spans 15 amino acids. V dropped 6 bases and J dropped 6; count of bases not matched to a gene: 6. CDR1 and CDR2 (germline): LGHNA, YNFKEQ. In DNA, the CDR3 is TGTGCCAGCAGTCGGACTAGCGGGAGTTTGGATACGCAGTATCTT. Its protein product is CASSRTSGSLDTQYL.

This clone was observed once. This chain uses TRBV6-1 with TRBJ2-3; the D is unclear. This CDR3 is 14 amino acids long. Trimming shortened V by 1 base and J by 2 bases, and 7 bases separated the two germline ends. CDR1 is MNHNS and CDR2 is SASEGT in the germline V gene. The CDR3 DNA is TGTGCCAGCAGTGAAGGACTTATCACAGATACGCAGTATTTT. This translates into CASSEGLITDTQYF.

The chain links TRBV19 to TRBJ1-1; 9 bases align to TRBD1. The CDR3 has 17 amino acids. V lost 6 bases to trimming and J lost 3 bases; unmatched junction nucleotides: 14. Germline lookup yields CDR1 LNHDA and CDR2 SQIVND (reference sequence). CDR3 residues: CASRRLGQGSRDTEAFF. The CDR3 DNA follows: TGTGCCAGTAGAAGGCTCGGACAGGGGTCCCGTGACACTGAAGCTTTCTTT.

A note on this clone: Mismatch with germline at one junction end may stem from a read error. The J gene is TRBJ1-2, the V gene TRBV2, with D possibly TRBD1 on 6 matching bases. The length of the CDR3 is 14 residues. In germline, CDR1 is SNHLY, CDR2 FYNNEI. The CDR3: CASREAGGMGGYTF. The CDR3 DNA follows: TGTGCCAGCAGAGAAGCCGGGGGCATGGGTGGCTACACCTTC.

The chain is built from TRBV15 and TRBJ2-5; 11 bases are shared with TRBD2. Germline CDR1 is LNHNV and CDR2 is YYDKDF (reference sequence). This CDR3 is built from 18 residues. V shed 2 bases and J 3 bases; nucleotides not matched to a gene: 11. CDR3 loop: CATSRPTSGVPEEETQYF. As DNA, the CDR3 is TGTGCCACCAGCAGACCGACTAGCGGGGTCCCAGAGGAAGAGACCCAGTACTTC.

J is TRBJ2-5 and V is TRBV5-1; 12 bases are shared with TRBD2. The CDR3 has 16 residues. The J segment lost 3 bases and the V segment lost 0 bases, leaving 3 bases of the junction unmatched. Germline-derived CDR1 and CDR2 are SGHRS and YFSETQ. CDR3 coding DNA: TGCGCCAGCAGCTTGGGGACTAGCGGGACCGAAGAGACCCAGTACTTC. Translated: CASSLGTSGTEETQYF.

In nucleotides, the CDR3 is TGTGCCAGCAGCCGGGACAGGGGAGATGAGCAGTACTTC. This gives the protein CASSRDRGDEQYF. This rearrangement joins TRBV5-6 to TRBJ2-7; 10 nucleotides agree with TRBD1. Looked up from germline, CDR1 is SGHDT and CDR2 is YYEEEE. This CDR3 comprises 13 residues. V gave up 4 bases and J gave up 7 bases; unmatched junction bases: 5. Together with reference TRBV5-6 and TRBJ2-7, the CDR3 gives the full variable domain: DAGVTQSPTHLIKTRGQQVTLRCSPKSGHDTVSWYQQALGQGPQFIFQYYEEEERQRGNFPDRFSGHQFPNYSSELNVNALLLGDSALYLCASSRDRGDEQYFGPGTRLTVT.

The chain employs TRBV7-3 and TRBJ1-6; D call uncertain. CDR1 is SGHTA, CDR2 FQGTGA, per germline. CDR3 size: 12 residues. The V end lost 3 bases, the J end lost 5 bases, and 2 bases lay between the germline ends. CDR3 DNA sequence: TGTGCCAGCAGCTTCGATAATTCACCCCTCCACTTT. Encoded protein: CASSFDNSPLHF.

The genes are TRBV4-1 and TRBJ2-7; D call uncertain. V was pared by 1 base and J by 4 bases, with 17 bases between. Germline V gene data show CDR1 as MGHRA and CDR2 as YSYEKL. This CDR3 is built from 16 residues. The chain's CDR3 is CASSQGAAASGYEQYF. The CDR3 DNA follows: TGCGCCAGCAGCCAAGGGGCGGCAGCAAGTGGGTACGAGCAGTACTTC.

CDR3 DNA sequence: TGTGCCAGCAGGACATTACAGGGGATACCGACCCAGTACTTC. Encoded protein: CASRTLQGIPTQYF. The V gene is TRBV6-5, the J gene TRBJ2-5, with TRBD1 matching 7 bases. This CDR3 is 14 amino acids long. The J segment lost 7 bases and the V segment lost 6 bases, leaving 11 bases of the junction unmatched. The V gene's germline CDR1 is MNHEY and CDR2 SVGAGI.

The rearrangement links TRBV28 to TRBJ2-3, with D perhaps matching TRBD2 (5 bases). Trimming left V 2 bases short and J 1 base short, with 10 bases between. Germline assignment: CDR1 MDHEN and CDR2 SYDVKM. The CDR3 extends over 15 amino acids. The CDR3: CASSLQLAGTDTQYF. The CDR3 bases are TGTGCCAGCAGTTTACAGCTAGCAGGCACAGATACGCAGTATTTT.

V and J are TRBV5-1 and TRBJ2-7, with unresolved D. CDR3 length: 14 amino acids. CDR1 and CDR2 (germline): SGHRS, YFSETQ. V dropped 2 bases and J dropped 0 bases, with 9 bases sitting between them. CDR3 sequence reads: CASSFGRHSYEQYF. The CDR3 DNA is TGCGCCAGCAGCTTCGGCAGACACTCCTACGAGCAGTACTTC.

This clone has a single count. The chain combines TRBV5-4 with TRBJ2-2; a possible D gene is TRBD1 (5 bases). The germline CDR1 and CDR2 sequences are SGHNT and YYREEE (reference sequence). Trimming took off 5 bases at V and 6 bases at J, with 20 bases between the two ends. There are 16 residues in the CDR3. The CDR3 reads CASSKLGQGFSGELFF. DNA for the CDR3: TGTGCCAGCAGTAAACTCGGGCAGGGTTTCTCCGGGGAGCTGTTTTTT.

The chain couples TRBV27 to TRBJ2-1; maybe TRBD2 (5 bases). The germline gives CDR1 MNHEY, CDR2 SMNVEV (reference sequence). Trimming stripped 3 bases from V and 0 bases from J, with 12 bases between. This CDR3 spans 16 amino acids. CDR3 region: CASSLALGSSYNEQFF. CDR3 nucleotide sequence: TGTGCCAGCAGTTTGGCACTAGGGAGCTCCTACAATGAGCAGTTCTTC.